This T cell receptor (beta chain) was identified during a study of cytomegalovirus exposure and HLA in healthy donors (dated by TCRdb to 2017 to 2019). For context, the study as a whole: In an earlier analysis of 587 of the donors, 276 Gb of sequence data and 117 million unique TCR beta sequences from about 179 million T cells were reported. Around 320 gigabases of sequencing data and 78 million or so unique TCR sequences were included in an early release covering about 700 HLA-typed donors. Among the approximately 420 genotyped donors, approximately 76% belonged to the genetic ancestry cluster associated with self-reported Caucasian donors. The aim of the study was to test whether cataloging public T cell receptors could identify signatures of past pathogen exposure. The study profiled the T cell repertoires of 550 to 700 subjects by immunosequencing and related them to cytomegalovirus serostatus. A separate validation cohort of roughly 120 different subjects was used in addition to the 666-subject first cohort. To predict cytomegalovirus infection status, the study brought together high-throughput TCR immunosequencing, statistical association of individual TCRs with disease status, and machine learning. To study patterns of TCR occurrence, a later analysis re-analyzed previously published TCR beta repertoires from 666 donors and added high-resolution HLA genotyping. Rather than using new phenotypic data, the later analysis identified candidate immune exposures from TCR beta sequences and from how often those sequences occurred across donors. To decide whether each TCR beta V gene segment behaved as functional or pseudogenic, an earlier analysis of some 600 of the donors relied on high-throughput TCR beta sequencing. Donor age, sex, ethnicity and CMV serostatus were compiled together with the repertoire data. In a later genetic analysis, genome-wide SNP genotypes for about 65% of the roughly 670 donors were used, and that subset was treated as a discovery cohort. All discovery cohort repertoires had been generated using a single sequencing platform. Both class I and class II loci were covered by HLA typing, at four-digit resolution. Typing coverage varied by locus: about 620-630 donors for A, B, C, DRB1 and DQB1; more than 500 for DQA1; nearly 610 for DPA1; about 450 for DPB1. Because of strong linkage in the cohort, a handful of DR-DQ haplotypes were treated as single units for association and clustering. Across about 370 genotyped donors of the cohort, an average of about 220,000 unique TCR beta nucleotide sequences per donor were sequenced, and 15% to 20% of those sequences were non-productive.

Broad study findings and their caveats: V-gene and J-gene trimming of TCR beta chains was associated with a missense DCLRE1C variant in a later genetic analysis, and the association was replicated in an independent cohort. The study gave a list of some 150 TCR beta chains associated with cytomegalovirus. In a later analysis, most CMV-associated TCR beta chains were found to appear HLA-restricted, with HLA associations seemingly driven largely by CMV exposure. It was suggested by the authors that the approach could potentially be generalized to other disease states and immunological phenotypes. A few of the identified cytomegalovirus-associated TCR beta chains were confirmed in vitro to be specific for cytomegalovirus antigens. A later analysis found that HLA-associated TCR beta chains were more clonally expanded and had lower generation probabilities than equally common non-associated chains. Compared with the roughly 600-donor mean, donors in an Asian-associated ancestry cluster had fewer N-insertions in productive TCRs, according to a later genetic analysis. In a later analysis, 16,951 TCR beta sequences were associated with specific HLA alleles at a false discovery rate of 0.05. A later analysis found that TCR association rates varied across HLA loci, with DRB1 alleles showing the most associated TCRs and HLA-C alleles the fewest. Immune exposure information for the cohort was limited to CMV serostatus. Cytomegalovirus status was reported to be diagnosed by the classifier with high specificity and sensitivity in both the original and validation cohorts. In a later analysis, several top co-occurrence clusters were reported to appear linked to parvovirus B19, influenza, CMV and Epstein-Barr virus. Sequencing depth was assumed to be roughly uniform across donors in the presence/absence analyses, though that assumption may not hold. Linkage disequilibrium might explain the correlated functional status among segregating V segments, but an unknown experimental factor could not be ruled out. A cluster of highly shared sequence variants was judged likely to represent a technical artifact of the sequencing pipeline. An earlier analysis of some 560 of the donors showed that most TCR beta V segments appeared in productive rearrangements either about 87% or about 30% of the time, which broadly matched IMGT annotations. Assigning TCR associations to individual alleles was difficult when HLA alleles, especially DR and DQ, strongly co-occurred. This cohort had only TCR beta chains sequenced, and the lack of alpha or paired-chain data limited which features could be detected. A further reported finding was that TCR beta sequences accurately predicted the HLA-A and HLA-B alleles for most subjects in the first cohort. While some public TCRs were present in many individuals, most TCR sequences turned up only very rarely across donors. Because HLA typing was missing for some donors at each locus, association tests included only the typed subset. Because counts were too low, some 17 rarely observed V segments, including chromosome 9 orphons, were left out of the earlier analysis of a few hundred of the donors.

For this clone: Its specific antigen is unknown. Within one base of it there is no much larger clone, and no base qualities were kept.

Library preparation used the immunoSEQ multiplex PCR assay. For the multiplex PCR, a mixture combining 60 forward primers for TCR Vbeta segments and 13 reverse primers for TCR Jbeta segments was used. A multiplex PCR assay on genomic DNA amplified the CDR3 region of rearranged TCR beta genes. Amplified TCR beta libraries were sequenced as 87-base-pair reads on the Illumina HiSeq System. As for the original processing: Across the 600 to 700 repertoires, a later analysis counted around 80 million unique TCR beta chains, approximately 12 million of which were shared by at least two donors. To remove PCR and sequencing errors, raw reads were error-corrected and collapsed into unique sequences using a nearest-neighbor algorithm that merged closely related sequences. V, D and J gene segments were assigned by aligning CDR3 sequences to IMGT reference sequences. For a sequence to be retained, at least a six-nucleotide match to both a V gene segment and a J gene segment was required. A rearrangement was called productive if the CDR3 had no stop codons and remained in frame with V and J, and every other rearrangement was called non-productive. Following IMGT convention, CDR3 was defined as the stretch from the second conserved V-encoded cysteine up to the conserved J-encoded phenylalanine. The earlier analysis of 587 of the donors excluded sequences that lacked an unambiguous match to a single V gene segment. In an earlier analysis of a few hundred of the donors, a V segment was called functional when productive rearrangements were above 56.7%, and segregating when the standard deviation between donors exceeded 5%. A statistical classification framework was developed to diagnose cytomegalovirus status using the catalog of TCR beta chain sequences. A later analysis assigned V and J genes by comparing TCR nucleotide sequences with IMGT/GENE-DB human TR gene sequences. In a later analysis, CDR3 sequences and most-parsimonious VDJ recombination scenarios were assigned using the TCRdist pipeline. In a later analysis, each TCR beta chain was defined by its CDR3 amino acid sequence together with its V-gene family, and reads without a unique V-gene family were excluded. A later analysis removed 592 highly shared, low-generation-probability nucleotide sequences to deal with suspected cross-contamination and a sequencing artifact. For each public chain, a later analysis derived a clonal expansion index from normalized ranks of inferred template counts within each repertoire. In a later analysis, generation probabilities were computed with a VDJ recombination model fitted to out-of-frame rearrangements, and the resulting probabilities were checked against IGoR. In a later analysis, TCR-TCR, TCR-HLA and TCR-CMV co-occurrence was scored with hypergeometric tests, and a repertoire-size bias correction was applied to TCR pairs. To estimate false discovery rates, a later analysis permuted the HLA or CMV assignments 20 times. In a later analysis, co-occurring TCRs were grouped with DBSCAN, and TCRdist sequence similarity was added when clustering was performed within HLA-allele-positive subsets. For co-occurrence clustering, repertoires with fewer than 30,000 or more than 120,000 public chains were excluded, along with a handful of repertoires with anomalous nucleotide sharing. TCRdb obtained this table from immuneACCESS and retained in-frame rearrangements with V and J assigned. These tables miss some clones; where compared with another copy, unresolved V genes account for less than half of the shortfall, and the remainder is unexplained. The DNA was the basis for D and trimming; V, J and clone size are from that table. The sample table shows about 150,000 clones, and over 70% are seen once. The top ten constitute approximately 1.3% of the sample.

In total, roughly 710 healthy bone marrow donors made up the cohort. At the time of sampling, all cohort members were nominally healthy, though unrecorded immune exposures were likely present. The donor was CMV seropositive and was included in the group of about 290 seropositive cohort members. Each donor provided a peripheral blood sample, and peripheral blood mononuclear cells were used for TCR beta sequencing. The Qiagen DNeasy Blood Extraction Kit was used to extract genomic DNA from the blood cell samples. The sequence came from a woman aged 25 to 39 in good health and CMV-seropositive. Sequences were obtained from PBMCs.

The CDR3 region reads CASCVAGGPDEQFF. Read as DNA, the sequence is TGTGCCAGCTGTGTGGCGGGAGGGCCAGATGAGCAGTTCTTC. The rearranged segments are TRBV9 and TRBJ2-1, and TRBD2 aligns with 9 junction nucleotides. For CDR1 and CDR2, the germline V gene lists SGDLS and YYNGEE. From cysteine to phenylalanine, the CDR3 is 14 amino acids long. CDR3 DNA is the only sequence kept; it has 42 bases, read in frame from the first base. The junction shows trimming of 7 bases on V and 8 bases on J, and the gene matches do not reach 10 bases of it.